The TCR beta chain under discussion was sequenced for a study of cytomegalovirus exposure and HLA in healthy donors. This clone has a handful of counts. Its antigen is currently unknown. Vbeta (60) and Jbeta (13) primers were used in the PCR. Using immunoSEQ multiplex PCR, the repertoire was profiled, and TCRdb retains in-frame clones only, with some absent. The sample lists approximately 97,000 clones, 63% occurring once. As for the donors, each was a healthy bone marrow donor. Unrecorded immune exposures were likely, despite nominal health at sampling. Study-level findings and limits: Later analysis showed most CMV-associated TCR beta chains appearing HLA-restricted. Associated with cytomegalovirus, according to the listing, were 150 to 200 TCR beta chains.

This CDR3 is built from 13 residues. Per germline, CDR1 ENHRY and CDR2 SYGVKD. With 5 bases clipped from V and 4 bases from J, the junction kept 2 bases outside the gene matches. Sequences were obtained from PBMCs. The TCR was taken from a human donor in good health. The gene calls are TRBV10-3 and TRBJ2-3; 8 nucleotides line up with TRBD2. The CDR3 region has the DNA TGTGCCATCAGTAGCGGGAGCTCAGATACGCAGTATTTT. Translation gives CAISSGSSDTQYF.